The 19 T cell receptor beta chains below come from one sample, sequenced in a study of somatic mutations in cytotoxic T cells in rheumatoid arthritis. Sequenced by immunoSEQ multiplex PCR; TCRdb stores in-frame clones only, minus some. Of under 15,000 clones listed, more than 65% are singletons. Sequenced sample: CD8+ T cells sorted from blood. Receptors were obtained from an adult with rheumatoid arthritis.

The chain carries TRBV27 and TRBJ2-1; 7 bases are a match to TRBD2. Trimming removed 0 bases from V and 5 bases from J; junction bases left unmatched: 7. The CDR3 has 16 residues. Germline loops: CDR1 MNHEY, CDR2 SMNVEV (reference sequence). The CDR3 here is CASSLSAGVIHNEQFF. CDR3 in DNA: TGTGCCAGCAGTTTATCGGCGGGAGTAATCCACAATGAGCAGTTCTTC.

This chain uses TRBV29-1 with TRBJ1-1, with no clear D. This CDR3 spans 14 amino acids. Trimming took off 4 bases at V and 2 bases at J, with 14 bases between the two ends. Germline V lookup: CDR1 SQVTM, CDR2 ANQGSEA. The CDR3 loop is CSVVSGSSNTEAFF. In nucleotides, the CDR3 is TGCAGCGTTGTATCGGGCAGCAGCAACACTGAAGCTTTCTTT.

CDR3 sequence: CASSPGSGSYEQYF. CDR3 in DNA: TGTGCCAGTAGCCCGGGGAGCGGGTCCTACGAGCAGTACTTC. The chain recombines TRBV19 with TRBJ2-7; D is possibly TRBD2 (6 bases). Trimming took off 6 bases at V and 1 base at J, with 13 bases between the two ends. This CDR3 is 14 amino acids long. CDR1 and CDR2 (germline): LNHDA, SQIVND (reference sequence). Drawing the rest from reference TRBV19 and TRBJ2-7, the complete variable domain is DGGITQSPKYLFRKEGQNVTLSCEQNLNHDAMYWYRQDPGQGLRLIYYSQIVNDFQKGDIAEGYSVSREKKESFPLTVTSAQKNPTAFYLCASSPGSGSYEQYFGPGTRLTVT.

The rearrangement uses TRBV6-5 and TRBJ2-6; possible D gene TRBD1, 6 bases. The V end was cut by 6 bases, the J end by 9 bases, with 9 bases between. In germline, CDR1 is MNHEY, CDR2 SVGAGI. This CDR3 is 12 amino acids long. The CDR3 reads CASSLDSNVLTF. For the CDR3, the DNA is TGTGCCAGCAGCCTGGACAGCAACGTCCTGACTTTC.

This chain links TRBV19 with TRBJ2-1; 8 nucleotides match TRBD2. The CDR3 runs to 17 residues. The V gene's germline CDR1 is LNHDA and CDR2 SQIVND (reference sequence). J lost 4 bases, V lost 3 bases, and 11 bases had no gene match. CDR3 coding DNA: TGTGCCAGTAGTATCCCCTTTACGGTAGCGGGGTACAATGAGCAGTTCTTC. Translating gives CASSIPFTVAGYNEQFF. Drawing the rest from reference TRBV19 and TRBJ2-1, the complete variable domain is DGGITQSPKYLFRKEGQNVTLSCEQNLNHDAMYWYRQDPGQGLRLIYYSQIVNDFQKGDIAEGYSVSREKKESFPLTVTSAQKNPTAFYLCASSIPFTVAGYNEQFFGPGTRLTVL.

The V and J genes are TRBV28 and TRBJ1-1, with D unclear. This CDR3 region has 13 residues. Germline V gives CDR1 MDHEN, CDR2 SYDVKM. Trimming took off 3 bases at V and 3 bases at J, with 8 bases between the two ends. CDR3 residues: CASSLGSYTEAFF. CDR3 DNA sequence: TGTGCCAGCAGTTTGGGGTCCTACACTGAAGCTTTCTTT.

By proportion, this clone is hyperexpanded. The chain is built from TRBV29-1 and TRBJ2-7, with D uncertain. The CDR3 loop spans 11 amino acids. Germline V gene data show CDR1 as SQVTM and CDR2 as ANQGSEA. The germline V and J ends were trimmed by 2 bases and 6 bases, with 8 bases remaining between them. The CDR3 DNA follows: TGCAGCGTTGAACACGATACCGAGCAGTACTTC. This encodes CSVEHDTEQYF.

By share, this clone counts as medium-sized (0.01 to 0.1%). The gene calls are TRBV6-1 and TRBJ1-4; D is uncertain. Germline CDR1 reads MNHNS; CDR2 reads SASEGT. The CDR3 spans 16 residues. Trimming took off 1 base at V and 4 bases at J, with 13 bases between the two ends. CDR3 residues: CASSEDYSFSNEKLFF. CDR3 nucleotides: TGTGCCAGCAGTGAAGATTACAGTTTTAGTAATGAAAAACTGTTTTTT.

Written as DNA, the CDR3 is TGTGCCAGCAGCCCTCAACCCGGGACAGCCCCCGCAGATACGCAGTATTTT. Translated, it gives CASSPQPGTAPADTQYF. The J gene is TRBJ2-3, the V gene TRBV9; 7 bases agree with TRBD1. The CDR3 length is 17 residues. Looked up from germline, CDR1 is SGDLS and CDR2 is YYNGEE. The V segment lost 4 bases and the J segment 4 bases; nucleotides outside the gene matches: 15.

V is TRBV15 and J is TRBJ2-7, with TRBD2 matching 8 bases. Germline V gene lookup returns CDR1 LNHNV and CDR2 YYDKDF (reference sequence). Trimming removed 1 base from V and 7 bases from J; junction bases left unmatched: 9. The CDR3 length is 15 residues. The CDR3: CATSRVVSSGREQYF. The CDR3 DNA reads TGTGCCACCAGCAGAGTCGTGAGCAGCGGGAGAGAGCAGTACTTC.

J is TRBJ1-2 and V is TRBV2; D is uncertain. The V and J ends lost 8 bases and 2 bases respectively, with 12 bases between them. The germline V gene has CDR1 SNHLY and CDR2 FYNNEI. The CDR3 totals 13 residues. CDR3 sequence: CASSSAFNYGYTF. The CDR3 DNA sequence: TGTGCCAGCTCCTCGGCTTTCAACTATGGCTACACCTTC.

This rearrangement joins TRBV6-5 to TRBJ1-2, with D possibly TRBD1 on 5 matching bases. V was clipped by 2 bases and J by 2 bases, with 12 bases between them. The germline gives CDR1 MNHEY, CDR2 SVGAGI. The CDR3 is made up of 15 amino acids. CDR3: CASSYVPDSNYGYTF. The CDR3 region has the DNA TGTGCCAGCAGTTACGTTCCCGACAGCAACTATGGCTACACCTTC.

The chain carries TRBV27 and TRBJ2-3, with 13 bases aligning to TRBD2. The CDR3 covers 17 residues. Trimming cost V 5 bases and J 0 bases; bases outside gene matches: 5. Per germline, CDR1 MNHEY and CDR2 SMNVEV (reference sequence). The CDR3 loop reads CASSTGTSGISTDTQYF. In DNA form, the CDR3 reads TGTGCCAGCAGTACCGGGACTAGCGGGATTAGCACAGATACGCAGTATTTT.

The chain links TRBV27 to TRBJ1-2; TRBD1 matches 9 bases. The CDR3 totals 15 residues. CDR1 MNHEY and CDR2 SMNVEV come from the germline V gene (reference sequence). Trimming removed 3 bases from V and 3 bases from J; junction bases left unmatched: 5. In DNA form, the CDR3 reads TGTGCCAGCAGTTTTACAGGGGGCGAGGACTATGGCTACACCTTC. Translating gives CASSFTGGEDYGYTF.

This chain uses TRBV6-6 with TRBJ2-1, with TRBD1 matching over 9 bases. The CDR3 is 15 residues long. CDR1 MNHNY and CDR2 SVGAGI come from the germline V gene (reference sequence). V gave up 6 bases and J gave up 4 bases; unmatched junction bases: 7. The CDR3: CASRIRQGVYNEQFF. The DNA for the CDR3 is TGTGCCAGCAGAATTAGACAGGGGGTATACAATGAGCAGTTCTTC.

This clone was counted only a few times. The genes are TRBV2 and TRBJ2-7; D remains ambiguous. Germline lookup yields CDR1 SNHLY and CDR2 FYNNEI. The CDR3 loop spans 10 amino acids. V was pared by 6 bases and J by 3 bases, with 3 bases between. The CDR3 protein is CASSDYEQYF. The CDR3 nucleotides read TGTGCCAGCAGCGACTACGAGCAGTACTTC. The full variable domain, in which reference TRBV2 and TRBJ2-7 provide the parts outside the CDR3, is EPEVTQTPSHQVTQMGQEVILRCVPISNHLYFYWYRQILGQKVEFLVSFYNNEISEKSEIFDDQFSVERPDGSNFTLKIRSTKLEDSAMYFCASSDYEQYFGPGTRLTVT.

The V gene is TRBV5-1, the J gene TRBJ2-7, with TRBD1 as a possible D gene (6 bases). Per germline, CDR1 SGHRS and CDR2 YFSETQ. The V gene lost 3 bases and the J gene lost 4 bases, with 20 bases spanning the gap. The CDR3 is made up of 16 amino acids. This CDR3 is CASSSPTGSLGYEQYF. The CDR3 nucleotides read TGCGCCAGCAGCTCTCCGACAGGTTCGCTTGGATACGAGCAGTACTTC.

The chain uses TRBV30 and TRBJ1-1; D call uncertain. The CDR3 covers 11 residues. CDR1 GTSNPN and CDR2 SVGIG come from the germline V gene (reference sequence). V was shortened by 2 bases and J by 5 bases, with 6 bases between the two germline ends. CDR3 amino acids: CAWSFMTEAFF. The CDR3 coding sequence is TGTGCCTGGAGTTTCATGACTGAAGCTTTCTTT.

The chain joins TRBV7-9 to TRBJ2-7; 7 positions match TRBD2. Trimming cost V 6 bases and J 3 bases; bases outside gene matches: 8. Per germline, CDR1 SEHNR and CDR2 FQNEAQ (reference sequence). The CDR3 consists of 14 residues. The DNA for the CDR3 is TGTGCCAGCAGTGATGGACTAGGGCGCTACGAGCAGTACTTC. Amino acids: CASSDGLGRYEQYF.